This is a list of T cell receptor beta chains from one sample in a study of blood T cells in healthy people across ages. TCRdb passed the 5' RACE reads through MiXCR, listing each CDR3 protein once. Of over 600,000 distinct CDR3 sequences listed, about 56% were seen once; the top ten hold around a quarter. The sequencing input was blood. The origin of the receptors is a man between 40 and 49 years old in good health. Both conserved end residues are part of each CDR3. The D gene is left open where the match is weak. Expanded clones get a size class; other rows say once, few or many, or leave the size out.

v_gene: TRBV7-2
d_gene: -
abundance: -
j_gene: TRBJ2-7
CDR3nt: TGTGCCAGCAGCTTAGCAATGGGACTGTCCTACGAGCAGTACTTC
CDR3aa: CASSLAMGLSYEQYF

v_gene: TRBV7-9
d_gene: TRBD1
abundance: -
j_gene: TRBJ1-2
CDR3nt: TGTGCCAGCAGCTTAGGAGGGGAGGACAGGAGTGTCTATGGCTACACCTTC
CDR3aa: CASSLGGEDRSVYGYTF

v_gene: TRBV25-1
d_gene: TRBD1
abundance: many
j_gene: TRBJ1-2
CDR3nt: TGTGCCAGCAGACCACCGGGACAGAGTCTGGCGTACACCTTC
CDR3aa: CASRPPGQSLAYTF

v_gene: TRBV5-1
d_gene: TRBD2
abundance: -
j_gene: TRBJ2-7
CDR3nt: TGCGCCAGCAGCCTAACCAGTGGACTAGAGTACGAGCAGTACTTC
CDR3aa: CASSLTSGLEYEQYF

v_gene: TRBV4-1
d_gene: TRBD2
abundance: few
j_gene: TRBJ2-1
CDR3nt: TGCGCCAGCAGCCAAACTAGCGGGAGGGTACATGAGCAGTTCTTC
CDR3aa: CASSQTSGRVHEQFF

v_gene: TRBV4-1
d_gene: -
abundance: -
j_gene: TRBJ2-4
CDR3nt: TGCGCCAGCAGCCAAGAAGGAGGGACCAAAAACATTCAGTACTTC
CDR3aa: CASSQEGGTKNIQYF

v_gene: TRBV5-1
d_gene: -
abundance: few
j_gene: TRBJ2-3
CDR3nt: TGCGCCAGCAGCTCAGACCCCGGCGACACAGATACGCAGTATTTT
CDR3aa: CASSSDPGDTDTQYF

v_gene: TRBV9
d_gene: -
abundance: -
j_gene: TRBJ2-6
CDR3nt: TGTGCCAGCAGCGTGACAGCGGGCTTCTCTGGGGCCAACGTCCTGACTTTC
CDR3aa: CASSVTAGFSGANVLTF

v_gene: TRBV7-2
d_gene: TRBD2
abundance: -
j_gene: TRBJ2-7
CDR3nt: TGTGCCAGCAGCTTAGAGGCGGGAGGGCTGGGTTCCGAGCAGTACTTC
CDR3aa: CASSLEAGGLGSEQYF

v_gene: TRBV20-1
d_gene: -
abundance: once
j_gene: TRBJ2-3
CDR3nt: TGCAGTGCTAGACCCATAGCCGCAGATACGCAGTATTTT
CDR3aa: CSARPIAADTQYF

v_gene: TRBV12-3/TRBV12-4
d_gene: TRBD1
abundance: few
j_gene: TRBJ1-1
CDR3nt: TGTGCCAGCAGTCAACAGGGGAGCACTGAAGCTTTCTTT
CDR3aa: CASSQQGSTEAFF

v_gene: TRBV12-3/TRBV12-4
d_gene: TRBD1
abundance: -
j_gene: TRBJ1-2
CDR3nt: TGTGCCAGCAGTCTCCGGGACAGGGAAGGCTACACCTTC
CDR3aa: CASSLRDREGYTF

v_gene: TRBV27
d_gene: -
abundance: -
j_gene: TRBJ2-1
CDR3nt: TGTGCCAGCGTGACTTCCTTTCTGGGAAATGAGCAGTTCTTC
CDR3aa: CASVTSFLGNEQFF

v_gene: TRBV29-1
d_gene: -
abundance: -
j_gene: TRBJ2-1
CDR3nt: TGCAGCGTTTCCGATTCGGGCTGGGAGAGGGATGAGCAGTTCTTC
CDR3aa: CSVSDSGWERDEQFF

v_gene: TRBV7-2
d_gene: -
abundance: few
j_gene: TRBJ2-1
CDR3nt: TGTGCCAGCAGCTTAGATAGTCGCGAGCAGTTCTTC
CDR3aa: CASSLDSREQFF

v_gene: TRBV20-1
d_gene: TRBD2
abundance: -
j_gene: TRBJ2-1
CDR3nt: TGCAGTGCTAATGAAGGGACTAGTTCCTACAATGAGCAGTTCTTC
CDR3aa: CSANEGTSSYNEQFF

v_gene: TRBV20-1
d_gene: -
abundance: -
j_gene: TRBJ2-3
CDR3nt: TGCAGCAACTTGGGACACCCTAGCACAGATACGCAGTATTTT
CDR3aa: CSNLGHPSTDTQYF

v_gene: TRBV12-5
d_gene: -
abundance: few
j_gene: TRBJ2-3
CDR3nt: TGTGCTAGTGGTTTGTCGACAGATACGCAGTATTTT
CDR3aa: CASGLSTDTQYF

v_gene: TRBV4-3
d_gene: TRBD1
abundance: -
j_gene: TRBJ2-3
CDR3nt: TGCGCCAGCAGCCAAGATCCACAGGGGGTCACAGATACGCAGTATTTT
CDR3aa: CASSQDPQGVTDTQYF

v_gene: TRBV28
d_gene: -
abundance: -
j_gene: TRBJ1-1
CDR3nt: TGTGCCAGCAGTTGGAGAGGGAAGATGAACACTGAAGCTTTCTTT
CDR3aa: CASSWRGKMNTEAFF

v_gene: TRBV20-1
d_gene: TRBD2
abundance: -
j_gene: TRBJ2-1
CDR3nt: TGCAGTGCTAGCACTAGCGGGGGGCGTGGGTTCTTC
CDR3aa: CSASTSGGRGFF

v_gene: TRBV27
d_gene: TRBD1
abundance: -
j_gene: TRBJ2-1
CDR3nt: TGTGCCAGTTGGGACAGGGCAACCTACAATGAGCAGTTCTTC
CDR3aa: CASWDRATYNEQFF

v_gene: TRBV5-5
d_gene: TRBD1
abundance: -
j_gene: TRBJ2-7
CDR3nt: TGTGCCAGCAGCTTGCTTCAGGGACAGTCCTACGAGCAGTACTTC
CDR3aa: CASSLLQGQSYEQYF

v_gene: TRBV7-6
d_gene: -
abundance: -
j_gene: TRBJ1-2
CDR3nt: TGTGCCAGCAGCTTATGGGAGGGGTATGGCTACACCTTC
CDR3aa: CASSLWEGYGYTF

v_gene: TRBV5-1
d_gene: -
abundance: -
j_gene: TRBJ2-1
CDR3nt: TGCGCCAGCAGCTTGGCACCAGGGGAAATAGTCAATGAGCAGTTCTTC
CDR3aa: CASSLAPGEIVNEQFF

v_gene: TRBV7-9
d_gene: TRBD1
abundance: few
j_gene: TRBJ2-1
CDR3nt: TGTGCCAGCAGCTTAGCAGGGGGCGGAGCCAATGAGCAGTTCTTC
CDR3aa: CASSLAGGGANEQFF

v_gene: TRBV29-1
d_gene: TRBD2
abundance: few
j_gene: TRBJ2-1
CDR3nt: TGCAGCGTTGACGCTAGCGGGATCTACAATGAGCAGTTCTTC
CDR3aa: CSVDASGIYNEQFF

v_gene: TRBV5-1
d_gene: TRBD2
abundance: -
j_gene: TRBJ2-5
CDR3nt: TGCGCCAGCAAACCGGCAGCGGGGACCCAAGAGACCCAGTACTTC
CDR3aa: CASKPAAGTQETQYF

v_gene: TRBV7-9
d_gene: -
abundance: -
j_gene: TRBJ1-6
CDR3nt: TGTGCCAGCAGCGTAGAGGGGTATAATTCACCCCTCCACTTT
CDR3aa: CASSVEGYNSPLHF

v_gene: TRBV5-1
d_gene: TRBD1
abundance: -
j_gene: TRBJ1-1
CDR3nt: TGCGCCAGCAGCCTAGGGACAGGGAATTCGAACACTGAAGCTTTCTTT
CDR3aa: CASSLGTGNSNTEAFF

v_gene: TRBV12-3/TRBV12-4
d_gene: -
abundance: few
j_gene: TRBJ1-1
CDR3nt: TGTGCCAGCAGTTTCTTGGTGAACACTGAAGCTTTCTTT
CDR3aa: CASSFLVNTEAFF

v_gene: TRBV29-1
d_gene: TRBD1
abundance: -
j_gene: TRBJ1-1
CDR3nt: TGCAGCGTTACGACAGGGGACGGCACTGAAGCTTTCTTT
CDR3aa: CSVTTGDGTEAFF

v_gene: TRBV3-1
d_gene: TRBD2
abundance: -
j_gene: TRBJ2-5
CDR3nt: TGTGCCAGCAGCCACCTAGCGGCCCAAGAGACCCAGTACTTC
CDR3aa: CASSHLAAQETQYF

v_gene: TRBV29-1
d_gene: -
abundance: -
j_gene: TRBJ2-7
CDR3nt: TGCAGCGTTCCAGGCAGCGGGCAGGTATCCTACGAGCAGTACTTC
CDR3aa: CSVPGSGQVSYEQYF

v_gene: TRBV9
d_gene: TRBD2
abundance: few
j_gene: TRBJ2-1
CDR3nt: TGTGCCAGCAGCGTAGCTACTGGGACTAGCGGGAGGGCGACTACAGGGGAGCAGTTCTTC
CDR3aa: CASSVATGTSGRATTGEQFF

v_gene: TRBV7-8
d_gene: TRBD1
abundance: once
j_gene: TRBJ1-5
CDR3nt: TGTGCCAGCAGCATAAGTCGTTGGTTGGCAGGGGGGGAGCCCCAGCATTTT
CDR3aa: CASSISRWLAGGEPQHF

v_gene: TRBV9
d_gene: -
abundance: few
j_gene: TRBJ2-7
CDR3nt: TGTGCCAGCAGCGTAGAGGGCGCCAGCTACGAGCAGTACTTC
CDR3aa: CASSVEGASYEQYF

v_gene: TRBV28
d_gene: -
abundance: -
j_gene: TRBJ1-6
CDR3nt: TGTGCCAGCAGCCTCAGGGGTCCCGCGAGCTCCTATAATTCACCCCTCCACTTT
CDR3aa: CASSLRGPASSYNSPLHF

v_gene: TRBV6-5
d_gene: TRBD2
abundance: -
j_gene: TRBJ2-1
CDR3nt: TGTGCCAGCAGTTACCGAACTCTAGCGGGGGGGTACAATGAGCAGTTCTTC
CDR3aa: CASSYRTLAGGYNEQFF

v_gene: TRBV29-1
d_gene: -
abundance: -
j_gene: TRBJ2-1
CDR3nt: TGCAGCGTTGTAGGGGTTGCTGGGCAGTTCTTC
CDR3aa: CSVVGVAGQFF

v_gene: TRBV20-1
d_gene: TRBD1
abundance: few
j_gene: TRBJ2-5
CDR3nt: TGCAGTGCCTCGACCGGGACAGGGGTAAAGACCCAGTACTTC
CDR3aa: CSASTGTGVKTQYF

v_gene: TRBV2
d_gene: -
abundance: -
j_gene: TRBJ2-5
CDR3nt: TGTGCCAGCAGTGAAGGGCTCGTTCAAGAGACCCAGTACTTC
CDR3aa: CASSEGLVQETQYF

v_gene: TRBV29-1
d_gene: -
abundance: -
j_gene: TRBJ1-2
CDR3nt: TGCAGCGCCGCGGACAGCGACTCTAACTATGGCTACACCTTC
CDR3aa: CSAADSDSNYGYTF

v_gene: TRBV6-2/TRBV6-3
d_gene: TRBD2
abundance: -
j_gene: TRBJ2-4
CDR3nt: TGTGCCAGCAGGAAGGGGACTAGCGGGAGGAGGGAAAACATTCAGTACTTC
CDR3aa: CASRKGTSGRRENIQYF